The clone carrying this T cell receptor beta chain came up many times. The antigen remains undetermined. This entry comes from a study of T-cell memory formation after mild COVID-19. Across the whole study: TCR clusters were mostly donor specific. Study results and caveats: Whether day 37 second-wave clones are SARS-CoV-2-specific was not confirmed. Cross-reactive memory apparently joined, as some responding clones appeared in pre-infection memory. Contracting CD4+ clones were located mainly in CM and EM, and CD8+ clones in EMRA.

Trimming removed 4 bases at V and 6 bases at J, with 17 bases between. The CDR3 loop spans 14 amino acids. Germline V gene lookup returns CDR1 SGHDT and CDR2 YYEEEE. Using its own MiXCR run on the 5' RACE reads, TCRdb lists one record per CDR3 protein. Of fewer than 250,000 distinct CDR3 sequences in the sample, 15% are singletons; the top ten hold under 2.5%. Sequencing used PBMCs or a T cell subset sorted from them (not recorded which). V gene TRBV5-6 combines with J gene TRBJ2-7, with a tentative D call TRBD2 (6 bases). This receptor was taken from an adult woman who had mild COVID-19 (a few samples of this study predate the infection). Cell type and time point are not known. Here the CDR3 reads CASSAAGPRGEQYF. The CDR3 nucleotides read TGTGCCAGCAGCGCCGCGGGACCGCGCGGCGAGCAGTACTTC.